Listed below are T cell receptor beta chains from one sample, sequenced in a study of control samples from healthy donors and cancer patients. Sequencing was performed with immunoSEQ multiplex PCR; in TCRdb, only in-frame clones are kept and a portion is missing. Of approximately 120,000 clones in the sample, about 87% are singletons; the top ten hold around 3%. Sequenced material: blood. Receptor source: a man in his sixties in good health. Both conserved end residues are trimmed from each CDR3. The order of the fields is V gene, J gene, clone size, CDR3 length, CDR3 protein. Clone size is not always given. Where it is, it says once, few, many or a class for expanded clones.

>TRBV6-5|TRBJ1-2|once|13
ASSPQGTGVYGYT
>TRBV3-1/TRBV3-2|TRBJ1-2|few|12
ASSQDRGGYGYT
>TRBV19|TRBJ1-3|.|11
ASKEDGGNTIY
>TRBV18|TRBJ1-1|.|10
ATARGRSGAF
>TRBV18|TRBJ1-2|.|13
ASSPRQGAGYGYT
>TRBV28|TRBJ1-6|.|12
ASSFNGGQSPLH
>TRBV14|TRBJ1-1|.|12
ASSQDRMNTEAF
>TRBV7-2|TRBJ1-4|.|9
ASSLDTELF
>TRBV5-6|TRBJ2-3|few|12
ASCTGANTDTQY
>TRBV12-3/TRBV12-4|TRBJ1-4|.|11
ASTRTGNEKLF
>TRBV5-1|TRBJ1-6|.|16
ASSPILGSDRANSPLH
>TRBV19|TRBJ1-6|.|13
ASSIAPGGGSPLH
>TRBV7-2|TRBJ2-5|.|15
ASSLAGTGIRGETQY
>TRBV18|TRBJ1-1|.|13
ASSPPGGQNTEAF
>TRBV7-7|TRBJ2-3|.|13
ASSPTSLRTDTQY
>TRBV25-1|TRBJ1-2|.|14
ASNLRWRQEGEGYT
>TRBV7-8|TRBJ1-5|.|11
ASSHLSNQPQH
>TRBV3-1/TRBV3-2|TRBJ2-4|.|15
ASSQDYRPASKNIQY
>TRBV28|TRBJ2-2|.|13
ASSPAGTGTGELF
>TRBV6-1|TRBJ1-5|.|12
ASSETVVNQPQH
>TRBV28|TRBJ2-7|once|14
ASKSPIGRGSNEQY
>TRBV12-3/TRBV12-4|TRBJ1-1|.|11
ASSLTGDTEAF
>TRBV28|TRBJ1-2|.|12
ASTSGGVDYGYT
>TRBV10-3|TRBJ2-5|.|11
AIKSGQQETQY
>TRBV30|TRBJ2-2|.|11
AWRPFYTGELF
>TRBV27|TRBJ2-7|.|13
ASSSTRTRGDEQY
>TRBV3-1/TRBV3-2|TRBJ2-1|.|12
ASSQGGGEAEQF